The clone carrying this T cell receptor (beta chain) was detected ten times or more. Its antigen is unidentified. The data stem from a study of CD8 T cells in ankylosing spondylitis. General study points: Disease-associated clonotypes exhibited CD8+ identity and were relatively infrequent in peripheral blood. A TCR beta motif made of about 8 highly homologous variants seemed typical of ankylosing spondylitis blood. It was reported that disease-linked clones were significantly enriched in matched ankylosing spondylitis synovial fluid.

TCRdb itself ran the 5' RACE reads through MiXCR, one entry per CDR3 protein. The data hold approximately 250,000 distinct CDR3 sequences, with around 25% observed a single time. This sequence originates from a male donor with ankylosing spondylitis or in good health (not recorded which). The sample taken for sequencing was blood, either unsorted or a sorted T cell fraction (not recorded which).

CDR3 sequence (DNA): TGCAGCGTTGAAGGCGGACCTCACTACAATGAGCAGTTCTTC. Encoded protein: CSVEGGPHYNEQFF. V and J are TRBV29-1 and TRBJ2-1; D remains ambiguous. Germline CDR1 SQVTM, CDR2 ANQGSEA. The germline V and J ends were trimmed by 1 base and 3 bases, with 10 bases remaining between them. CDR3 length: 14 amino acids.